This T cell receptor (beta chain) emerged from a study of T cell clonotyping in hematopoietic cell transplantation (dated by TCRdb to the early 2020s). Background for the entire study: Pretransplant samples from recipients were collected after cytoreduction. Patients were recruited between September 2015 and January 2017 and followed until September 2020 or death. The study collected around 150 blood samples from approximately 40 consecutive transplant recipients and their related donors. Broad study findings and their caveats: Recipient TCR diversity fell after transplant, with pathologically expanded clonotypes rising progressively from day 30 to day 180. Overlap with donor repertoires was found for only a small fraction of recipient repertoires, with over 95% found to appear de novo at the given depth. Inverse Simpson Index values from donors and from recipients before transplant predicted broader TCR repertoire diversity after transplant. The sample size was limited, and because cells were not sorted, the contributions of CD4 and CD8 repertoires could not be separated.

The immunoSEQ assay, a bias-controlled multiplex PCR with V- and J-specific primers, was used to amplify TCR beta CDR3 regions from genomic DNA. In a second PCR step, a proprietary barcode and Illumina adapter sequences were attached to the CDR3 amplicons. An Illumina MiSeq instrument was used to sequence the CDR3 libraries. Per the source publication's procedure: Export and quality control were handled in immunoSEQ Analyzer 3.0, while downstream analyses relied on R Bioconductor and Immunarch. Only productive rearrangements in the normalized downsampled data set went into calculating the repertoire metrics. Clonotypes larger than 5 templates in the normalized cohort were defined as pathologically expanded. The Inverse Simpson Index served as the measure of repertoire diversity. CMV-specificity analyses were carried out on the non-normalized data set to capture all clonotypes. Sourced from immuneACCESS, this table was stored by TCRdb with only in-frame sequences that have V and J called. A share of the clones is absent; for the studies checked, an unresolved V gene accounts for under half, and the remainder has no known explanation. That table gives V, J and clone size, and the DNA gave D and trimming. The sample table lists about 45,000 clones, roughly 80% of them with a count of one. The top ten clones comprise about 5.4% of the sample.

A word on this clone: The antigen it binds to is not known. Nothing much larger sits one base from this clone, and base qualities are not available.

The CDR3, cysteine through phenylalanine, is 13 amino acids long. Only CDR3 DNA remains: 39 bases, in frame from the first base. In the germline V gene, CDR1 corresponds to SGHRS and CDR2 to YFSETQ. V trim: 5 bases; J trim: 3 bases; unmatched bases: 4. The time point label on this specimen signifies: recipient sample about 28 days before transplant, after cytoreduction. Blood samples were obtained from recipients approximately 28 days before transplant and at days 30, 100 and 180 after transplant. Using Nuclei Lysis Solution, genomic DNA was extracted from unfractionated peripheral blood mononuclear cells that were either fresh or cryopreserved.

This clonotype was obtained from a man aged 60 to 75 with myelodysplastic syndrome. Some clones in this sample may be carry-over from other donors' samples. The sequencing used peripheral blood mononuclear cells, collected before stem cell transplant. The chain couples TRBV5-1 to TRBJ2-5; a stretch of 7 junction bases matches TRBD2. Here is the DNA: TGCGCCAGCAGACTGGGGGGGGAAGAGACCCAGTACTTC. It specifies CASRLGGEETQYF.